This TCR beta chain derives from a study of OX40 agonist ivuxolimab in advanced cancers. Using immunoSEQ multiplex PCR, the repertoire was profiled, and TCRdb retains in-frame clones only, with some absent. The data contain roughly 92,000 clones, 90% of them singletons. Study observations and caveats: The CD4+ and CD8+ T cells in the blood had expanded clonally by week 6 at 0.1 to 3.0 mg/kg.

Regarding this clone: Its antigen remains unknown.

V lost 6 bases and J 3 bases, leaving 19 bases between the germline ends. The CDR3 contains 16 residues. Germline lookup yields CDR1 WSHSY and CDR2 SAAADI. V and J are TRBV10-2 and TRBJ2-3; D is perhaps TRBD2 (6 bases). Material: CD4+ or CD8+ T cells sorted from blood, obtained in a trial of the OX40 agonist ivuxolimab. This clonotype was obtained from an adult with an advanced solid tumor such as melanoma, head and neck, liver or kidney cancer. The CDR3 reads CASRPPAYGGTDTQYF. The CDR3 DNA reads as TGCGCCAGCAGACCCCCGGCATACGGAGGGACAGATACGCAGTATTTT.